This T cell receptor beta chain comes out of a study of shared clonotypes between healthy human individuals. Trimming took off 7 bases at V and 2 bases at J, with 13 bases between the two ends. The CDR3 covers 13 residues. The germline CDR1 and CDR2 sequences are SGHRS and YFSETQ. Donors, healthy HIV-negative adults, lacked recent acute infections or vaccinations. Per the study methods: ImmunoSEQ gave junction-only sequences without quality scores, so filtering differed. This table comes from immunoSEQ multiplex PCR, and its TCRdb copy is limited to in-frame clones, with some not included. The V and J calls and clone size come from that table; D and trimming were worked out from the DNA. This table holds 300,000 or so clones, approximately 79% found once.

The TCR sequence derives from a man aged 25-45 years in good health. The sample taken for sequencing was memory CD4+ T cells sorted from blood. Sample subset: CD45RA-negative fraction. V usage is TRBV5-1 and J usage is TRBJ2-7, with a tentative D call TRBD2 (5 bases). CDR3 amino acids: CASRTPPPYEQYF. CDR3 in DNA: TGCGCCAGCCGGACTCCCCCACCCTACGAGCAGTACTTC.